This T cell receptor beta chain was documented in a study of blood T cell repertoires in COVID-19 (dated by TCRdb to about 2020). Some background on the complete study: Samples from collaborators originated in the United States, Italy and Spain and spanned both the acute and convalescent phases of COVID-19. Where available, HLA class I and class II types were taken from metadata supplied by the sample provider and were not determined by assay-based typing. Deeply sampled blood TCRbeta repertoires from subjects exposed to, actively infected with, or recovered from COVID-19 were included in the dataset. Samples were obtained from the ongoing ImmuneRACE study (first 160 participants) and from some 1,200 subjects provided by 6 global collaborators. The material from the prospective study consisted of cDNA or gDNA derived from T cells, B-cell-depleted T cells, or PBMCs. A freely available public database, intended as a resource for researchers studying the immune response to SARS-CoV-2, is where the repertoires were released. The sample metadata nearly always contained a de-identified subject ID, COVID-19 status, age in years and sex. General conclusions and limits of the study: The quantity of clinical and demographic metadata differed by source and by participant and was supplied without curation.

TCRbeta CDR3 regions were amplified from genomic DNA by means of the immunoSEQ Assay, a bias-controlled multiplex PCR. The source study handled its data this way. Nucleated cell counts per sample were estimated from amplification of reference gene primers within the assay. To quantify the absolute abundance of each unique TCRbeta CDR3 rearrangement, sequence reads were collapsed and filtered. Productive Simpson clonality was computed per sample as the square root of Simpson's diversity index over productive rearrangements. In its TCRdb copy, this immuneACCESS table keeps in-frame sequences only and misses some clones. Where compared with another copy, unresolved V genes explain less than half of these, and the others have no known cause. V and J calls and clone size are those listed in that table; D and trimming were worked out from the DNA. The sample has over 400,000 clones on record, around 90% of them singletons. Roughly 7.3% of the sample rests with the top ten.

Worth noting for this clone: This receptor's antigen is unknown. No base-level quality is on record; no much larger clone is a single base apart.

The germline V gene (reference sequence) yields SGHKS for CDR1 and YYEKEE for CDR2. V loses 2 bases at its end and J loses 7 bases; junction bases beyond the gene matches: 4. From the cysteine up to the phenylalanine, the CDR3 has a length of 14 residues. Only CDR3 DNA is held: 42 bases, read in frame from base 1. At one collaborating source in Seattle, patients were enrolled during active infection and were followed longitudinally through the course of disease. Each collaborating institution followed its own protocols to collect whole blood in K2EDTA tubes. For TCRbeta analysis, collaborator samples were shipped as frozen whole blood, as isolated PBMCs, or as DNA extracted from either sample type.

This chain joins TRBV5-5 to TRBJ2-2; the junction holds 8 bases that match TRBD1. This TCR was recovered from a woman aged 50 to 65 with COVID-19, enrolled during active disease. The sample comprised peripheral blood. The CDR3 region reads CASSLQGESGELFF. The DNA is TGTGCCAGCAGCTTACAGGGGGAGAGCGGGGAGCTGTTTTTT.